The clone carrying this TCR beta chain has ten or more counts. Its antigen is undetermined. The data were obtained in a study of identical twins. A single record per CDR3 protein comes from TCRdb applying MiXCR to the 5' RACE reads. The sample lists about 660,000 distinct CDR3 sequences, 8.6% occurring once. The study, taken as a whole, reports: Analyses of zero insertions could, in part, be confounded by invariant MAIT and iNKT cells.

These data were also filed under a second study, of yellow fever vaccine responses in identical twins.

This receptor was identified in a young woman in good health. The sample taken for sequencing was PBMCs.

CDR3 in DNA: TGTGCCAGCAGCTTAGAGGGACTGTCAGGAGAGACCCAGTACTTC. It encodes CASSLEGLSGETQYF. The chain links TRBV7-2 to TRBJ2-5, with D perhaps matching TRBD2 (6 bases). From germline, CDR1 is SGHTA and CDR2 FQGNSA. The length of the CDR3 is 15 residues. V lost 1 base to trimming and J lost 4 bases, with 13 bases between them.